Sequencing of this T cell receptor beta chain was carried out in a study of cytomegalovirus exposure and HLA in healthy donors. Whole-study results and caveats: Association of a missense DCLRE1C variant with TCR beta V- and J-gene trimming was reported in a later analysis. According to reports, the classifier identified cytomegalovirus status with high specificity and sensitivity.

On this clone: Its antigen is unknown.

In the PCR, 60 Vbeta and 13 Jbeta primers were used. In the study's own analysis: Among the unique TCR beta chains that a later analysis counted, about 84 million in all, roughly 10 million were shared. Only in-frame clones appear in the TCRdb table, and some are missing; sequencing was by immunoSEQ multiplex PCR. V, J and clone size were drawn from that table, and D and trimming were deduced from the DNA. This table has over 85,000 clones, around 82% appearing once. There are 20 residues in the CDR3. The V gene end was trimmed by 1 base and the J gene end by 2 bases; junction bases not matched to a gene: 18. The germline gives CDR1 KGHSH, CDR2 LQKENI.

This TCR was recovered from a man aged 35 to 55 in good health and CMV-seropositive. The chain joins TRBV18 to TRBJ2-7; 9 bases align to TRBD1. The sequenced sample was PBMCs. CDR3 in DNA: TGTGCCAGCTCACCACTCCCCCCAACCCCTAGGACAGGGGAAGCCTACGAGCAGTACTTC. This gives the protein CASSPLPPTPRTGEAYEQYF.